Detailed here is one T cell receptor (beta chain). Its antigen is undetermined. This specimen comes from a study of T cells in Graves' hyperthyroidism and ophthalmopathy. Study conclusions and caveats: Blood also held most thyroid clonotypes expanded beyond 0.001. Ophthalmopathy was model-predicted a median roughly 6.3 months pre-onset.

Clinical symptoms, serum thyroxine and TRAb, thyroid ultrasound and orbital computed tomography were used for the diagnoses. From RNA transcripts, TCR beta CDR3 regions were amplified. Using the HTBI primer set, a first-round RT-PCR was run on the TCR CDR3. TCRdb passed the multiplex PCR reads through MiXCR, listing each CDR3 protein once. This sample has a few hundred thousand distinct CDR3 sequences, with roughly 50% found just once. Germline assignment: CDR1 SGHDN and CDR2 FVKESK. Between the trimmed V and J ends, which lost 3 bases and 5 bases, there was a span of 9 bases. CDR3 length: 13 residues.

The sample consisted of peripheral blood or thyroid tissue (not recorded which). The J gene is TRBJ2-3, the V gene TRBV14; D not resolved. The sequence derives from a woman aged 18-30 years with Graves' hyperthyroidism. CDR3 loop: CASSQAWVDTQYF. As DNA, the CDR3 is TGTGCCAGCAGCCAGGCCTGGGTAGATACGCAGTATTTT.